This T cell receptor beta chain appears in the sequencing data of a study of vaccination and CD4 T cells after COVID-19 (dated by TCRdb to between 2022 and 2023). Regarding the complete study: Six males and four females were included in the convalescent cohort, with two Hispanic individuals, seven Caucasians, two Asians and one multiracial person represented. The cultures were stimulated with overlapping spike peptide pools from SARS-CoV-2 and from the common cold coronaviruses HCoV-NL63, HCoV-OC43 and HCoV-229E. At the TCR clonotype level, an earlier paper using these donors assessed memory CD4+ T cell crossreactivity between SARS-CoV-2 and common cold coronavirus spike proteins. Post-COVID blood samples from convalescent patients were collected a median of approximately 93 days after diagnosis, with a range of roughly 35 to 180 days. Participants received two doses of either the Pfizer-BioNTech BNT162b2 vaccine (n=8) or the Moderna mRNA-1273 vaccine (n=2). Post-vaccine blood samples were obtained a median of about 77 days after the second vaccine dose, with a range of roughly 14 to 241 days. The spike-specific CD4+ TCR repertoire was compared before and after mRNA vaccination in over nine COVID-19 convalescent patients and several infection-naive healthy vaccine recipients. Control cultures received a CEFX viral epitope pool as the positive control, an HIV-1 Nef peptide pool as the negative control, or no peptide.

Broader findings and caveats from the paper: The median number of SARS-CoV-2-reactive clonotypes rose from roughly 20 after infection to 38 after vaccination, but the change was not significant. Nearly all vaccine-specific clones in convalescent patients (304 of 307) were mono-reactive for SARS-CoV-2 spike rather than cross-reactive with common cold coronaviruses. In convalescent patients, a median about 84% of post-vaccine SARS-CoV-2-reactive clones were detected only after vaccination, and vaccine-specific priming was suggested by this finding. Relatively few convalescent patients were included in the study, and early timepoints after natural infection were not analyzed.

This sample's treatment or condition label indicates: roughly 10-day PBMC culture with coronavirus spike peptide pools or control peptides (ViraFEST assay). CD4+ T cells from unexposed donors were collected before the COVID-19 pandemic (2011-2018). The ViraFEST assay was used in the study, in which antigen-specific T cells were expanded with peptide pools and expanded clonotypes were subsequently identified by TCR sequencing. PBMCs were cultured at approximately 2.1 million per well in IMDM supplemented with about 5.5% human AB serum and 8.5 to 10 IU/ml IL-2, with 9.5 to 10 ug/ml peptide pools added. Half of the culture medium was replaced with fresh IL-2-containing medium on days 3 and 7. CD4+ T cells were isolated after approximately 10 days of culture through negative selection using the EasySep CD4+ T cell isolation kit. As cell number allowed, CD4+ T cells from unexposed donors were tested for reactivity to SARS-CoV-2 S and N and to four common cold coronavirus spike pools. PBMCs were separated from whole blood using Ficoll-Paque Plus gradient centrifugation and then either used fresh or cryopreserved at -140C. Triplicate wells were generally used for each culture condition. Leukapheresis product for the unexposed donors was bought commercially.

Libraries came from PCR. TCR sequencing of DNA from cultured CD4+ T cells used the Oncomine TCR Beta short-read assay at the Johns Hopkins FTIC core. The QIAamp micro DNA kit was used to extract genomic DNA from the cultured CD4+ T cells. Oncomine TCR Beta libraries from cultured CD4+ T cells were pooled with unique dual indexes and sequenced on an Illumina iSeq 100. In the original analysis: Non-productive sequences were removed, and CDR3s not starting with C, not ending with F or W, or shorter than 7 amino acids were discarded. Antigen-specific clonotypes were identified with the MANAFEST web application by comparing peptide-stimulated wells with reference and other culture wells. An FDR below 0.05, an odds ratio above 5, and a productive frequency above 0.1% in at least two of three replicate wells were required for clones to be considered positive. Clonotypes that were significantly expanded in both SARS-CoV-2 spike wells and at least one common cold coronavirus spike condition were defined as cross-reactive. Similarity between CDR3 sequences was evaluated in R version 3.6.1 using Levenshtein distances (stringdist) and unrooted phylogenetic trees (ape). Using fastp trimming at Q25 and MiXCR clonotype assembly, TCRdb reanalyzed the public sequencing data and kept in-frame beta chains. Identical CDR3 protein sequences are pooled into one entry, listed with their most common genes and DNA. TCRdb, not the authors, supplied the V and J calls. The sample records roughly 6,500 distinct CDR3 sequences, 52% of which are singletons. The ten largest clones add up to around 23% of the sample.

A word on this clonotype: This clone's antigen is unknown. There are no base qualities to consult, and no much larger clone falls within one base.

The junction shows trimming of 10 bases on V and 1 base on J, plus 21 bases between the germline ends. CDR1 MDHEN and CDR2 SYDVKM are derived from the germline V gene. From cysteine to phenylalanine, the CDR3 is 16 amino acids long. Only CDR3 DNA remains: 48 bases, in frame from the first base. Sequencing was done on a sample of CD4+ T cells from blood, cultured in vitro. In this chain, TRBV28 is recombined with TRBJ2-3; TRBD2 is possibly the D segment (6 matching bases). The TCR was taken from a human donor in good health. The nucleotide sequence is given as TGTGCCACCAAGACTTTAGGAGGCGGGGGCACAGATACGCAGTATTTT. Its protein is CATKTLGGGGTDTQYF.